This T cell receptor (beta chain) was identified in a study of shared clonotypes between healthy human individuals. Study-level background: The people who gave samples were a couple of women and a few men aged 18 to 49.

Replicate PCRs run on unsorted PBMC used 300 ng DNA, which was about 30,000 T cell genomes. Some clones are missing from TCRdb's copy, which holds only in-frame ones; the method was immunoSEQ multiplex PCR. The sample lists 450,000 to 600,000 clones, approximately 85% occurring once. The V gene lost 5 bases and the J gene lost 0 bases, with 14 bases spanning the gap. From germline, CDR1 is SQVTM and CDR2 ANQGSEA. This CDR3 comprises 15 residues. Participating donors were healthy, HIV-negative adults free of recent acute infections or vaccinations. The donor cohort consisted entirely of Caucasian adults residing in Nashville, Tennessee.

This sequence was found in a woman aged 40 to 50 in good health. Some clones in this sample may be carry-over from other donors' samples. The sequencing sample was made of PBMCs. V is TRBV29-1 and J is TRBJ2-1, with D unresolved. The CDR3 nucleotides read TGCAGCGTTTCTAGGATAGGAAACTCCTACAATGAGCAGTTCTTC. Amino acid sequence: CSVSRIGNSYNEQFF.